This T cell receptor beta chain was sequenced for a study of CD8+ T cells in alopecia areata. Study background: Each day, treated patients took oral tofacitinib twice, at 5 to 10 mg per dose. Findings and limits, study-wide: Scalp clonality dropped significantly under tofacitinib, as did expanded CD8+ top-100 clones. The treated group had a single nonresponder, limiting CD8+ expansion-response conclusions.

Points on this clone: The antigen remains unidentified.

This CDR3 is built from 9 residues. In germline, CDR1 is GTSNPN, CDR2 SVGIG (reference sequence). It was cDNA, reverse transcribed from extracted RNA, that served as the sequencing template. Generated by immunoSEQ multiplex PCR, the TCRdb table keeps only in-frame clones and is missing some. The table includes 35,000 to 50,000 clones, approximately 65% detected once. Treatment indicated: oral pan-JAK inhibitor, 5-10 mg twice daily. Obtained from alopecia areata patients were lesional scalp punch biopsies along with peripheral blood. The chain combines TRBV30 with TRBJ1-2, with D unclear. This clonotype was sampled from a human donor with alopecia areata. The input for sequencing was CD8+ T cells sorted from blood, taken at week 4, from a patient treated with tofacitinib. In nucleotides, the CDR3 is TGTGTCCGTCCTTATGGCTACACCTTC. It yields the protein CVRPYGYTF. The full variable domain, with the rest looked up from reference TRBV30 and TRBJ1-2, is SQTIHQWPATLVQPVGSPLSLECTVEGTSNPNLYWYRQAAGRGLQLLFYSVGIGQISSEVPQNLSASRPQDRQFILSSKKLLLSDSGFYLCVRPYGYTFGSGTRLTVV.